These 7 T cell receptor beta chains were all obtained from the same sample, sequenced in a study of cytomegalovirus exposure and HLA in healthy donors. PCR amplification relied on 60 Vbeta primers (plus 13 Jbeta primers). Libraries were prepared by immunoSEQ multiplex PCR; TCRdb keeps only in-frame clonotypes and omits some of them. The sample records over 200,000 clones, more than 75% being singletons. Sequencing was done on a sample of PBMCs. The source of these receptors is a human donor in good health.

J is TRBJ1-2 and V is TRBV10-3; D is uncertain. The CDR3 length is 14 residues. Trimming cost V 0 bases and J 2 bases, with 7 bases left between them. Germline V gene sequence: CDR1 ENHRY, CDR2 SYGVKD. CDR3 coding DNA: TGTGCCATCAGTGAGTCAGAGGGAAACTATGGCTACACCTTC. Translated: CAISESEGNYGYTF.

The V and J genes are TRBV7-8 and TRBJ1-2, with unresolved D. This CDR3 spans 13 amino acids. Trimming took off 5 bases at V and 1 base at J, with 8 bases between the two ends. Germline assignment: CDR1 SGHVS and CDR2 FQNEAQ. The CDR3 DNA reads TGTGCCAGCAGCCCCCGGGGTAACTATGGCTACACCTTC. Amino acid sequence: CASSPRGNYGYTF.

This sequence joins TRBV7-9 and TRBJ1-1, with 8 bases matching TRBD1. V was clipped by 2 bases and J by 8 bases; unmatched bases: 10. This CDR3 is built from 15 residues. Germline V gene sequence: CDR1 SEHNR, CDR2 FQNEAQ (reference sequence). The CDR3 loop is CASSLISGGAGEAFF. The CDR3 nucleotides are TGTGCCAGCAGCTTAATTTCAGGGGGCGCTGGAGAAGCTTTCTTT.

The chain couples TRBV18 to TRBJ1-5; TRBD1 matches 8 bases. The germline CDR1 and CDR2 sequences are KGHSH and LQKENI. V gave up 3 bases and J gave up 4 bases; unmatched junction bases: 5. CDR3 length: 15 amino acids. The CDR3, as DNA: TGTGCCAGCTCACCCGGGACAGGAACAAATCAGCCCCAGCATTTT. The encoded protein is CASSPGTGTNQPQHF.

V and J are TRBV28 and TRBJ2-3, with D possibly being TRBD2 (5 bases). V was pared by 5 bases and J by 2 bases, with 11 bases between. The CDR3 contains 14 residues. Germline V CDR1 and CDR2: MDHEN, SYDVKM. The DNA for the CDR3 is TGTGCCAGCAGTGGTACGGGGATCACAGATACGCAGTATTTT. This sequence encodes CASSGTGITDTQYF.

The chain has TRBV6-5 and TRBJ1-2; 8 positions match TRBD1. The V gene end was trimmed by 6 bases and the J gene end by 7 bases; junction bases not matched to a gene: 10. Germline-derived CDR1 and CDR2 are MNHEY and SVGAGI. CDR3 size: 14 residues. This CDR3 reads CASSPDRGYFGYTF. In DNA, the CDR3 is TGTGCCAGCAGCCCAGACAGGGGCTACTTTGGCTACACCTTC.

This rearrangement joins TRBV7-9 to TRBJ2-3; 8 nucleotides agree with TRBD2. J lost 1 base, V lost 4 bases, and 7 bases had no gene match. The CDR3 spans 16 residues. Germline-derived CDR1 and CDR2 are SEHNR and FQNEAQ (reference sequence). For the CDR3, the DNA is TGTGCCAGCAGCTCTCCGGGAGGGCTGGGCACAGATACGCAGTATTTT. It encodes CASSSPGGLGTDTQYF.